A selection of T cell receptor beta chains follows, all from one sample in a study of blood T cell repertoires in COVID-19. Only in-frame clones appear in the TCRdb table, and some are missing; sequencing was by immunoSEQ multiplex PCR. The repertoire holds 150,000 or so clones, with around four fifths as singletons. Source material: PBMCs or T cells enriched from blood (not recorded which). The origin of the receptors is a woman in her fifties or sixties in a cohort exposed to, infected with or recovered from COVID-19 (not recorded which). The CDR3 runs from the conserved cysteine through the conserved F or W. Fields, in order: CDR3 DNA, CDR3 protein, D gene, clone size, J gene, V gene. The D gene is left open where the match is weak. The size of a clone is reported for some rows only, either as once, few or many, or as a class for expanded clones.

CDR3 DNA: TGTGCCAGCAGCCTCAGCGGGGGGACTCAAGAGACCCAGTACTTC
CDR3 protein: CASSLSGGTQETQYF
D gene: TRBD2
clone size: .
J gene: TRBJ2-5
V gene: TRBV28

CDR3 DNA: TGTGCCAGCAGCCAACGCGGGACGGAAGGCCCGCAGCCCCAGCATTTT
CDR3 protein: CASSQRGTEGPQPQHF
D gene: .
clone size: .
J gene: TRBJ1-5
V gene: TRBV3-1/TRBV3-2

CDR3 DNA: TGTGCCAGCAGCGTTCTAGCGGGGGGGCACGAGACCCAGTACTTC
CDR3 protein: CASSVLAGGHETQYF
D gene: TRBD2
clone size: .
J gene: TRBJ2-5
V gene: TRBV9

CDR3 DNA: TGTGCCAGCAGCCCGCCAAGACCGATAGCGGGGGTCTACGAGCAGTACTTC
CDR3 protein: CASSPPRPIAGVYEQYF
D gene: TRBD2
clone size: few
J gene: TRBJ2-7
V gene: TRBV7-9

CDR3 DNA: TGTGCCAGCAGCGAAGGTAGCGGAGGGCGATGGGGCGAGCAGTACTTC
CDR3 protein: CASSEGSGGRWGEQYF
D gene: .
clone size: .
J gene: TRBJ2-7
V gene: TRBV5-5

CDR3 DNA: TGCAGCGTCTCCCCGACAGGGGCTGGAAACACCATATATTTT
CDR3 protein: CSVSPTGAGNTIYF
D gene: TRBD1
clone size: .
J gene: TRBJ1-3
V gene: TRBV29-1

CDR3 DNA: TGTGCCAGCAGCGTAGAGGGGACTAGCGGGTGGGAGACCCAGTACTTC
CDR3 protein: CASSVEGTSGWETQYF
D gene: TRBD2
clone size: .
J gene: TRBJ2-5
V gene: TRBV9

CDR3 DNA: TGTGCCAGCGGGACAGGGGTTAGGACCCAGTACTTC
CDR3 protein: CASGTGVRTQYF
D gene: TRBD1
clone size: .
J gene: TRBJ2-5
V gene: TRBV19

CDR3 DNA: TGTGCCAGTAATCAGGAAGGCTACGAGCAGTACTTC
CDR3 protein: CASNQEGYEQYF
D gene: .
clone size: .
J gene: TRBJ2-7
V gene: TRBV19

CDR3 DNA: TGTGCCTGCAGTACAGGGATCAACACTGAAGCTTTCTTT
CDR3 protein: CACSTGINTEAFF
D gene: .
clone size: .
J gene: TRBJ1-1
V gene: TRBV30

CDR3 DNA: TGTGCCAGCCTCTGGGAGGAGACCGAAGCTTTCTTT
CDR3 protein: CASLWEETEAFF
D gene: .
clone size: .
J gene: TRBJ1-1
V gene: TRBV19

CDR3 DNA: TGTGCCACCAGCAACTCTCAGGGGGCTTCCTATGGCTACACCTTC
CDR3 protein: CATSNSQGASYGYTF
D gene: TRBD1
clone size: .
J gene: TRBJ1-2
V gene: TRBV15

CDR3 DNA: TGTGCCAGCAGTAACCCGCGGGGTTGGGGACAAGAGACCCAGTACTTC
CDR3 protein: CASSNPRGWGQETQYF
D gene: .
clone size: few
J gene: TRBJ2-5
V gene: TRBV27

CDR3 DNA: TGTGCCACCAGTGATTCAGACAGGTCAATATACAATGAGCAGTTCTTC
CDR3 protein: CATSDSDRSIYNEQFF
D gene: .
clone size: .
J gene: TRBJ2-1
V gene: TRBV24-1

CDR3 DNA: TGCGCCAGCAGCCAAGATTTGTTAGGAGGGAACAATCAGCCCCAGCATTTT
CDR3 protein: CASSQDLLGGNNQPQHF
D gene: .
clone size: .
J gene: TRBJ1-5
V gene: TRBV4-3

CDR3 DNA: TGTGCCAGCAGCCCTCGGTGGAGCGGGGGGGCCGTCCCCAATGAGCAGTTCTTC
CDR3 protein: CASSPRWSGGAVPNEQFF
D gene: TRBD2
clone size: .
J gene: TRBJ2-1
V gene: TRBV4-2

CDR3 DNA: TGTGCCAGCACCCCGGGATCCAGCTATGGCTACACCTTC
CDR3 protein: CASTPGSSYGYTF
D gene: .
clone size: .
J gene: TRBJ1-2
V gene: TRBV7-2

CDR3 DNA: TGTGCCATCAGGTCAGGGGACGGTTCACCCCTCCACTTT
CDR3 protein: CAIRSGDGSPLHF
D gene: .
clone size: .
J gene: TRBJ1-6
V gene: TRBV10-3

CDR3 DNA: TGTGCCAGTAGTATAGATGCAGGGGGAGAGCTGTTTTTT
CDR3 protein: CASSIDAGGELFF
D gene: TRBD1
clone size: .
J gene: TRBJ1-4
V gene: TRBV19

CDR3 DNA: TGTGCCAGTAGGGGACACAGGGACAATCAGCCCCAGCATTTT
CDR3 protein: CASRGHRDNQPQHF
D gene: .
clone size: .
J gene: TRBJ1-5
V gene: TRBV19

CDR3 DNA: TGTGCCAGCAGCCATCGACAGGGGTCCACAGATACGCAGTATTTT
CDR3 protein: CASSHRQGSTDTQYF
D gene: TRBD1
clone size: .
J gene: TRBJ2-3
V gene: TRBV3-1/TRBV3-2

CDR3 DNA: TGTGCCAGTACGAGACAGGGCGGCACCGGGGAGCTGTTTTTT
CDR3 protein: CASTRQGGTGELFF
D gene: TRBD1
clone size: .
J gene: TRBJ2-2
V gene: TRBV19

CDR3 DNA: TGTGCCAGCAGTTTAACGGTTGGCGGGAAAGAGACCCAGTACTTC
CDR3 protein: CASSLTVGGKETQYF
D gene: .
clone size: .
J gene: TRBJ2-5
V gene: TRBV28

CDR3 DNA: TGTGCCAGCAGTTACCCCCCCTTAGCGGGGGGGCTTTTTAGCACAGATACGCAGTATTTT
CDR3 protein: CASSYPPLAGGLFSTDTQYF
D gene: TRBD2
clone size: .
J gene: TRBJ2-3
V gene: TRBV6-2/TRBV6-3

CDR3 DNA: TGCGCCAGCAGCTTGGCCGTGAGCGGGATGATGTACGAGCAGTACTTC
CDR3 protein: CASSLAVSGMMYEQYF
D gene: TRBD2
clone size: .
J gene: TRBJ2-7
V gene: TRBV5-1

CDR3 DNA: TGTGCTAGTGGTGGGTCTCAGGGGGCGAGCACCGGGGAGCTGTTTTTT
CDR3 protein: CASGGSQGASTGELFF
D gene: TRBD1
clone size: .
J gene: TRBJ2-2
V gene: TRBV12-5

CDR3 DNA: TGTGCCAGCAGCGTTGAGCCGGGGGGCACTGGAAACACCATATATTTT
CDR3 protein: CASSVEPGGTGNTIYF
D gene: .
clone size: few
J gene: TRBJ1-3
V gene: TRBV9

CDR3 DNA: TGTGCCAGCAGCTTGGGGACTAGCGGTACCTGGGGGTTCTTC
CDR3 protein: CASSLGTSGTWGFF
D gene: TRBD2
clone size: many
J gene: TRBJ2-1
V gene: TRBV5-4

CDR3 DNA: TGCAGCGTTGTTGGTCGGAGCACAGATACGCAGTATTTT
CDR3 protein: CSVVGRSTDTQYF
D gene: .
clone size: .
J gene: TRBJ2-3
V gene: TRBV29-1

CDR3 DNA: TGTGCCAGCAGCCCCTCCGGGACAGGGAATTACCAGCCCCAGCATTTT
CDR3 protein: CASSPSGTGNYQPQHF
D gene: TRBD1
clone size: .
J gene: TRBJ1-5
V gene: TRBV28

CDR3 DNA: TGCGCCAGCAGCCCTCGAGTAACTCTACGGGTCACAGATACGCAGTATTTT
CDR3 protein: CASSPRVTLRVTDTQYF
D gene: .
clone size: .
J gene: TRBJ2-3
V gene: TRBV5-1

CDR3 DNA: TGTGCCAGCTCACCAACGGGACAGATGAACACTGAAGCTTTCTTT
CDR3 protein: CASSPTGQMNTEAFF
D gene: TRBD1
clone size: .
J gene: TRBJ1-1
V gene: TRBV18

CDR3 DNA: TGCAGCGTTCCGACAGGGGCCTATGGCTACACCTTC
CDR3 protein: CSVPTGAYGYTF
D gene: TRBD1
clone size: once
J gene: TRBJ1-2
V gene: TRBV29-1

CDR3 DNA: TGTGCCAGCAGAGCCCTCTGGAGCTCCTACAATGAGCAGTTCTTC
CDR3 protein: CASRALWSSYNEQFF
D gene: .
clone size: .
J gene: TRBJ2-1
V gene: TRBV6-5

CDR3 DNA: TGTGCCAGCAGCTTGGCCACCCCCCCACAGGGGGCGAACACCGGGGAGCTGTTTTTT
CDR3 protein: CASSLATPPQGANTGELFF
D gene: TRBD1
clone size: .
J gene: TRBJ2-2
V gene: TRBV5-5

CDR3 DNA: TGTGCCAGCAAGAAACAGGGGGTTGGCAATCAGCCCCAGCATTTT
CDR3 protein: CASKKQGVGNQPQHF
D gene: TRBD1
clone size: .
J gene: TRBJ1-5
V gene: TRBV6-5

CDR3 DNA: TGTGCCAGCAGTCGGAGGGTCCGCACAGATACGCAGTATTTT
CDR3 protein: CASSRRVRTDTQYF
D gene: .
clone size: .
J gene: TRBJ2-3
V gene: TRBV2

CDR3 DNA: TGTGCCAGCTCACCAGAGAGACAGGGGGTTCATGTGAGTGAAGCTTTCTTT
CDR3 protein: CASSPERQGVHVSEAFF
D gene: TRBD1
clone size: once
J gene: TRBJ1-1
V gene: TRBV18

CDR3 DNA: TGTGCCACCAGCAACCTACCGGGTAACTCCTACAATGAGCAGTTCTTC
CDR3 protein: CATSNLPGNSYNEQFF
D gene: .
clone size: .
J gene: TRBJ2-1
V gene: TRBV15

CDR3 DNA: TGTGCCATCAGTGAGTCCCCTTCGGGGGTTGGTGGCTACACCTTC
CDR3 protein: CAISESPSGVGGYTF
D gene: .
clone size: .
J gene: TRBJ1-2
V gene: TRBV10-3

CDR3 DNA: TGTGCCAGCAGCGTAGGGACAGCGCCCTACGAGCAGTACTTC
CDR3 protein: CASSVGTAPYEQYF
D gene: .
clone size: .
J gene: TRBJ2-7
V gene: TRBV9

CDR3 DNA: TGTGCCAGCAGTGACTCCTTAGACAGACATGGCTACACCTTC
CDR3 protein: CASSDSLDRHGYTF
D gene: .
clone size: once
J gene: TRBJ1-2
V gene: TRBV27

CDR3 DNA: TGTGCCAGCAGTGAAAGCGGGTCCCCGAGGCACTATGGCTACACCTTC
CDR3 protein: CASSESGSPRHYGYTF
D gene: .
clone size: .
J gene: TRBJ1-2
V gene: TRBV25-1

CDR3 DNA: TGTGCCAGCAGGCCCCAAGGACAGATTAATGAAAAACTGTTTTTT
CDR3 protein: CASRPQGQINEKLFF
D gene: .
clone size: .
J gene: TRBJ1-4
V gene: TRBV6-5

CDR3 DNA: TGTGCCAGCAGTTACCCCCTTCAGGGCACCATATATTTT
CDR3 protein: CASSYPLQGTIYF
D gene: .
clone size: .
J gene: TRBJ1-3
V gene: TRBV6-5

CDR3 DNA: TGTGCCAGCAGCCAAGTTGAGGCAAACAATGAAGCTTTCTTT
CDR3 protein: CASSQVEANNEAFF
D gene: .
clone size: .
J gene: TRBJ1-1
V gene: TRBV14